What follows is one TCR beta chain and its context. The antigen remains undetermined. cDNA synthesis used the whole RNA isolate, giving expressed TCRB sequences. Method: immunoSEQ multiplex PCR; TCRdb's copy keeps in-frame clones and lacks some. Of approximately 250,000 clones listed, roughly a tenth are singletons. These data are taken from a study of beta chain features in type 1 diabetes. Study-wide results and limits: All four CD4+ subsets of Type 1 diabetes patients contained TCRB CDR3s that were moderately but significantly shorter. A PCR bias possibly favoring shorter templates would apply equally to patients and controls.

Germline V gene sequence: CDR1 MNHNY, CDR2 SVGAGI (reference sequence). This CDR3 spans 16 amino acids. With V trimmed by 4 bases and J by 9 bases, 12 bases remained unmatched. This chain uses TRBV6-6 with TRBJ2-1; 10 bases align to TRBD2. The sequence came from a man aged 25 to 40 with type 1 diabetes. Sequencing was carried out using naive CD4+ T cells from blood. Here the CDR3 DNA reads TGTGCCAGCAGTTCGATACTAGCGGGGTCGATTGTTGAGCAGTTCTTC. This translates into CASSSILAGSIVEQFF.